These 10 T cell receptor beta chains came from one sample sequenced in a study of cytomegalovirus exposure and HLA in healthy donors. PCR involved 60 Vbeta and 13 Jbeta primers. Here immunoSEQ multiplex PCR was the method, and the copy in TCRdb shows in-frame clones only, minus some. The data show about 98,000 clones, about 81% seen once. The sample consisted of PBMCs. The source is a middle-aged man in good health and CMV-seronegative.

The chain uses TRBV5-5 and TRBJ2-6, with TRBD2 matching over 10 bases. The CDR3 totals 17 residues. CDR1 SGHKS and CDR2 YYEKEE come from the germline V gene (reference sequence). V lost 0 bases to trimming and J lost 2 bases; unmatched junction nucleotides: 2. The CDR3 loop reads CASSLVTSGAGANVLTF. CDR3 bases: TGTGCCAGCAGCTTGGTCACTAGCGGGGCTGGGGCCAACGTCCTGACTTTC.

The chain combines TRBV19 with TRBJ1-3; D not certain. The V gene's germline CDR1 is LNHDA and CDR2 SQIVND (reference sequence). V was pared by 5 bases and J by 1 base, with 12 bases between. The CDR3 is 15 amino acids. The CDR3 spells CASSPLVASGNTIYF. Here the CDR3 DNA reads TGTGCCAGTAGTCCACTCGTCGCATCTGGAAACACCATATATTTT. The whole variable domain, filled in from reference TRBV19 and TRBJ1-3, reads DGGITQSPKYLFRKEGQNVTLSCEQNLNHDAMYWYRQDPGQGLRLIYYSQIVNDFQKGDIAEGYSVSREKKESFPLTVTSAQKNPTAFYLCASSPLVASGNTIYFGEGSWLTVV.

V usage is TRBV7-9 and J usage is TRBJ2-3; D not certain. Trimming stripped 5 bases from V and 5 bases from J, with 8 bases between. From germline, CDR1 is SEHNR and CDR2 FQNEAQ (reference sequence). This CDR3 has 12 amino acids. CDR3 in DNA: TGTGCCAGCAGCCAGAACCTAGATACGCAGTATTTT. Amino acid sequence: CASSQNLDTQYF.

This clone was seen only a few times. This chain joins TRBV20-1 and TRBJ1-1; D might be TRBD1 (5 bases). This CDR3 contains 11 residues. V was cut by 7 bases and J by 3 bases, with 9 bases left in between. CDR1 is DFQATT, CDR2 SNEGSKA, per germline (reference sequence). In DNA, the CDR3 is TGCAGTGTCGGGGGAGACACTGAAGCTTTCTTT. Translated: CSVGGDTEAFF.

V and J are TRBV6-6 and TRBJ1-4, with TRBD1 identical over 8 bases. J gave up 5 bases and V 6 bases, and 5 bases lay outside the gene matches. The CDR3 has 14 residues. The germline CDR1 and CDR2 sequences are MNHNY and SVGAGI (reference sequence). The CDR3 DNA follows: TGTGCCAGCAGGATGGACAGGGACAATGAAAAACTGTTTTTT. Amino acid sequence: CASRMDRDNEKLFF.

The CDR3 here is CASSLSSGGSTDTQYF. The CDR3 DNA reads as TGTGCCAGCAGTCTTTCGAGCGGAGGTAGCACAGATACGCAGTATTTT. V and J are TRBV28 and TRBJ2-3; D is perhaps TRBD2 (5 bases). Germline assignment: CDR1 MDHEN and CDR2 SYDVKM. The CDR3 has 16 residues. V was pared by 5 bases and J by 0 bases, with 15 bases between.

This CDR3 reads CASSFIGSLETQYF. The CDR3 bases are TGTGCCAGCAGCTTTATAGGGAGTCTAGAGACCCAGTACTTC. This sequence joins TRBV7-9 and TRBJ2-5; weak D call: TRBD2 (5 bases). Germline CDR1 and CDR2: SEHNR and FQNEAQ (reference sequence). The CDR3 loop spans 14 amino acids. V dropped 3 bases and J dropped 4 bases, with 12 bases sitting between them.

This chain joins TRBV12-5 and TRBJ2-1; TRBD1 matches at 8 bases. Germline V gene lookup returns CDR1 LGHNT and CDR2 FRNRAP. Losses at the gene ends were 3 bases for V and 4 bases for J; bases not matched to a gene: 8. This CDR3 has 16 amino acids. In DNA form, the CDR3 reads TGTGCTAGTGGTTTCCCGCCGGGACAGGTTTACAATGAGCAGTTCTTC. Translated: CASGFPPGQVYNEQFF.

V gene TRBV2 combines with J gene TRBJ2-7, with 9 bases fitting TRBD1. CDR1 is SNHLY, CDR2 FYNNEI, per germline. This CDR3 has 15 residues. Trimming at V came to 2 bases and at J to 2 bases, leaving 4 bases not matched to a gene. CDR3 in amino acids: CASSERDRATYEQYF. CDR3 coding DNA: TGTGCCAGCAGTGAACGGGACAGGGCTACCTACGAGCAGTACTTC.

There are a few counts of this clone. The rearrangement uses TRBV10-3 and TRBJ1-3; D gene ambiguous. Trimming cost V 7 bases and J 4 bases, with 8 bases left between them. Germline lookup yields CDR1 ENHRY and CDR2 SYGVKD. This CDR3 is 12 amino acids long. The CDR3 reads CAITSGGNTIYF. In DNA form, the CDR3 reads TGTGCCATCACCTCGGGGGGAAACACCATATATTTT.